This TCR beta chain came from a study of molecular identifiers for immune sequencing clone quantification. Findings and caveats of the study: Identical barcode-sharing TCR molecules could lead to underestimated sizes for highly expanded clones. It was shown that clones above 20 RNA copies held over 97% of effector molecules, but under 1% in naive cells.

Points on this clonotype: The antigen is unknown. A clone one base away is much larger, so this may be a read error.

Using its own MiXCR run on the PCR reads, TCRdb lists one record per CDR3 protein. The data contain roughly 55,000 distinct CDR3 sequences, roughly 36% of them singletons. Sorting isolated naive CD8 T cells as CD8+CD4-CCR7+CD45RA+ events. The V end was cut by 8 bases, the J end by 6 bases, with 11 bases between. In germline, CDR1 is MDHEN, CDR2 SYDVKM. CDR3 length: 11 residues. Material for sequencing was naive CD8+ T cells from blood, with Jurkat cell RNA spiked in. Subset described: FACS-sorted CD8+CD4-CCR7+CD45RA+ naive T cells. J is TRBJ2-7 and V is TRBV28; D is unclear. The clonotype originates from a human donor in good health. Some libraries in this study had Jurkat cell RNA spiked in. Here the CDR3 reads CASRFGSEQYF. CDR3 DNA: TGTGCCAGCCGCTTTGGATCCGAGCAGTACTTC.